The 21 T cell receptor beta chains given below trace back to one sample, sequenced in a study of blood T cell repertoires in COVID-19. TCRdb's table, derived via immunoSEQ multiplex PCR, lists solely in-frame clones and lacks some. The sample has hundreds of thousands of clones, about 86% seen once; the top ten hold more than 8%. The source material was peripheral blood. These receptors all stem from a woman aged 80 or older with acute or convalescent COVID-19.

The chain links TRBV7-3 to TRBJ2-2; tentative D call: TRBD2 (5 bases). With 4 bases removed from V and 6 bases from J, the gap between germline ends came to 15 bases. This CDR3 region has 15 residues. Germline assignment: CDR1 SGHTA and CDR2 FQGTGA. The CDR3 sequence is CASSSSLLGPGELFF. Written as DNA, the CDR3 is TGTGCCAGCAGCTCCTCCCTACTAGGGCCCGGGGAGCTGTTTTTT.

The V and J genes are TRBV30 and TRBJ1-2; D remains unclear. V was shortened by 1 base and J by 4 bases, with 7 bases between the two germline ends. Germline CDR1 GTSNPN, CDR2 SVGIG (reference sequence). The CDR3 sequence is 12 residues long. The CDR3 loop reads CAWSGRSYGYTF. CDR3 bases: TGTGCCTGGAGTGGACGGAGCTATGGCTACACCTTC.

V usage is TRBV5-1 and J usage is TRBJ2-7, with D perhaps TRBD2 (6 bases). Germline V lookup: CDR1 SGHRS, CDR2 YFSETQ. The CDR3 has 14 residues. Trimming pared 4 bases from V and 4 bases from J, leaving 15 bases between. The CDR3 bases are TGCGCCAGCAGCCATGGGGGGATTGGGTACGAGCAGTACTTC. It codes for CASSHGGIGYEQYF.

The chain uses TRBV7-2 and TRBJ2-1; 8 bases map to TRBD2. Germline lookup yields CDR1 SGHTA and CDR2 FQGNSA. With 5 bases clipped from V and 6 bases from J, the junction kept 12 bases outside the gene matches. The CDR3 covers 16 residues. The DNA for the CDR3 is TGTGCCAGCAGCCGGGGGGGCGGGGGAGTTGCCAATGAGCAGTTCTTC. It encodes CASSRGGGGVANEQFF. The variable domain in full, with the rest retrieved from reference TRBV7-2 and TRBJ2-1, is GAGVSQSPSNKVTEKGKDVELRCDPISGHTALYWYRQSLGQGLEFLIYFQGNSAPDKSGLPSDRFSAERTGGSVSTLTIQRTQQEDSAVYLCASSRGGGGVANEQFFGPGTRLTVL.

The chain's CDR3 is CASSSRYTDTQYF. Here the CDR3 DNA reads TGTGCCAGCAGTTCGCGATACACAGATACGCAGTATTTT. The genes are TRBV6-5 and TRBJ2-3; D is unresolved. The length of the CDR3 is 13 residues. V lost 4 bases to trimming and J lost 2 bases, with 7 bases between them. Germline CDR1 MNHEY, CDR2 SVGAGI.

The V call is TRBV28, the J call TRBJ1-5, with D tentatively TRBD1 (5 bases). There are 16 residues in the CDR3. The V end was cut by 2 bases, the J end by 1 base, with 12 bases between. Per the germline V gene, CDR1 is MDHEN and CDR2 is SYDVKM. CDR3 DNA sequence: TGTGCCAGCAGTTTAAAAGTTGGACAAAGCAATCAGCCCCAGCATTTT. The encoded protein is CASSLKVGQSNQPQHF. Using reference TRBV28 and TRBJ1-5 for the parts outside the CDR3, the full variable domain is DVKVTQSSRYLVKRTGEKVFLECVQDMDHENMFWYRQDPGLGLRLIYFSYDVKMKEKGDIPEGYSVSREKKERFSLILESASTNQTSMYLCASSLKVGQSNQPQHFGDGTRLSIL.

V is TRBV7-2 and J is TRBJ1-5; possibly TRBD1 for D (5 bases). Germline CDR1 is SGHTA and CDR2 is FQGNSA. V was clipped by 5 bases and J by 1 base, with 12 bases between them. This CDR3 has 15 residues. The CDR3 region is CASSPGGASNQPQHF. As DNA, the CDR3 is TGTGCCAGCAGCCCAGGAGGGGCGAGCAATCAGCCCCAGCATTTT. Drawing the rest from reference TRBV7-2 and TRBJ1-5, the complete variable domain is GAGVSQSPSNKVTEKGKDVELRCDPISGHTALYWYRQSLGQGLEFLIYFQGNSAPDKSGLPSDRFSAERTGGSVSTLTIQRTQQEDSAVYLCASSPGGASNQPQHFGDGTRLSIL.

This clone has only one observation. This chain's CDR3 is CASSSNFMPGEQFF. In nucleotides, the CDR3 is TGTGCCAGCAGCTCCAATTTCATGCCCGGTGAGCAGTTCTTC. The rearrangement links TRBV7-3 to TRBJ2-1; D uncertain. The V gene lost 4 bases and the J gene lost 9 bases, with 16 bases spanning the gap. Germline CDR1 reads SGHTA; CDR2 reads FQGTGA. The CDR3 covers 14 residues.

The rearrangement uses TRBV19 and TRBJ1-2; D remains ambiguous. The ends were cut back, 5 bases at V and 1 base at J, with 5 bases in the middle. Germline CDR1 reads LNHDA; CDR2 reads SQIVND (reference sequence). The CDR3 is 12 amino acids. CDR3 DNA sequence: TGTGCCAGTAGTCCCGGTAACTATGGCTACACCTTC. Its protein is CASSPGNYGYTF. Variable domain in full (rest from reference TRBV19 and TRBJ1-2): DGGITQSPKYLFRKEGQNVTLSCEQNLNHDAMYWYRQDPGQGLRLIYYSQIVNDFQKGDIAEGYSVSREKKESFPLTVTSAQKNPTAFYLCASSPGNYGYTFGSGTRLTVV.

The chain is built from TRBV28 and TRBJ2-7; tentative D call: TRBD2 (5 bases). V gave up 7 bases and J gave up 0 bases, with 10 bases separating them. This CDR3 contains 13 residues. The V gene's germline CDR1 is MDHEN and CDR2 SYDVKM. CDR3 coding DNA: TGTGCCAGCAAGTGGAGCGGCTCCTACGAGCAGTACTTC. Translated: CASKWSGSYEQYF.

This clone occurred once. This same CDR3 is encoded by further DNA sequences in the sample. This rearrangement joins TRBV18 to TRBJ1-2, with 7 nucleotides matching TRBD1. CDR1 is KGHSH, CDR2 LQKENI, per germline. This CDR3 has 13 residues. V shed 3 bases and J 6 bases; nucleotides not matched to a gene: 4. The CDR3 DNA sequence: TGTGCCAGCTCACCTGACAGGGATAATGGCTACACCTTC. Translating it yields CASSPDRDNGYTF.

This clone was seen just once. The genes are TRBV4-1 and TRBJ2-2, with a weak D call TRBD2 (6 bases). The germline gives CDR1 MGHRA, CDR2 YSYEKL. Trimming left V 4 bases short and J 5 bases short, with 23 bases between. This CDR3 is built from 18 residues. In DNA form, the CDR3 reads TGCGCCAGCAGCCGTTCCCGGGACTCAAGGCTGAGGACCGGGGAGCTGTTTTTT. Protein: CASSRSRDSRLRTGELFF.

About this clone: Other DNA sequences in this specimen translate into the identical CDR3. This sequence joins TRBV28 and TRBJ2-4; D might be TRBD1 (6 bases). Trimming left V 3 bases short and J 9 bases short, with 15 bases between. In germline, CDR1 is MDHEN, CDR2 SYDVKM. The CDR3 length is 14 residues. The chain's CDR3 is CASSFRGYRAIQYF. The CDR3 DNA is TGTGCCAGCAGTTTCCGGGGCTACAGGGCCATTCAGTACTTC.

The gene calls are TRBV12-3 or TRBV12-4 and TRBJ1-2; a weak D match, TRBD1 (5 bases). Trimming cost V 4 bases and J 2 bases, with 8 bases left between them. This CDR3 comprises 13 residues. The CDR3 nucleotides read TGTGCCAGCAGTTCTGACAGAAACTATGGCTACACCTTC. Amino acids: CASSSDRNYGYTF.

The V call is TRBV3-1 (or the pseudogene TRBV3-2), the J call TRBJ1-6; D is uncertain. The germline CDR1 and CDR2 sequences are LGHDT and YNNKEL (reference sequence). With 2 bases removed from V and 7 bases from J, the gap between germline ends came to 6 bases. CDR3 length: 13 amino acids. The CDR3 sequence: CASSQQRNSPLHF. The DNA for the CDR3 is TGTGCCAGCAGCCAACAGAGGAATTCACCCCTCCACTTT.

This rearrangement joins TRBV3-1 (or the pseudogene TRBV3-2) to TRBJ2-4; 10 bases are shared with TRBD1. The germline CDR1 and CDR2 sequences are LGHDT and YNNKEL (reference sequence). The CDR3 is 16 amino acids. J was trimmed by 1 base and V by 5 bases; bases with no gene match: 5. The CDR3 region is CASSARDRGAKNIQYF. The CDR3 DNA reads TGTGCCAGCAGCGCCCGGGACAGGGGCGCCAAAAACATTCAGTACTTC.

The chain joins TRBV7-8 to TRBJ2-3, with 13 bases aligning to TRBD2. CDR1 and CDR2 from the germline V gene are SGHVS and FQNEAQ. This CDR3 region has 17 residues. With V trimmed by 1 base and J by 7 bases, 8 bases remained unmatched. CDR3 sequence (DNA): TGTGCCAGCAGCTTAGGGGGGACTAGCGGGGTGACGTATACGCAGTATTTT. Amino acids: CASSLGGTSGVTYTQYF.

CDR3 amino acids: CASSQSASGWHGYTF. CDR3 nucleotides: TGTGCCAGCAGCCAATCGGCTTCGGGGTGGCATGGCTACACCTTC. This sequence joins TRBV14 and TRBJ1-2, with unresolved D. This CDR3 is built from 15 residues. From germline, CDR1 is SGHDN and CDR2 FVKESK. V dropped 2 bases and J dropped 6 bases, with 16 bases sitting between them. Using reference TRBV14 and TRBJ1-2 for the parts outside the CDR3, the full variable domain is EAGVTQFPSHSVIEKGQTVTLRCDPISGHDNLYWYRRVMGKEIKFLLHFVKESKQDESGMPNNRFLAERTGGTYSTLKVQPAELEDSGVYFCASSQSASGWHGYTFGSGTRLTVV.

This clone has only a few counts. The rearrangement uses TRBV2 and TRBJ1-3; tentative D call: TRBD1 (6 bases). Trimming removed 4 bases from V and 3 bases from J, with 13 bases in between. The CDR3 has 15 residues. Germline V gives CDR1 SNHLY, CDR2 FYNNEI. For the CDR3, the DNA is TGTGCCAGCAGTGGGGGGCAGGGGATTGGAAACACCATATATTTT. This sequence encodes CASSGGQGIGNTIYF.

The gene calls are TRBV9 and TRBJ1-1; tentatively, D is TRBD1 (5 bases). The V end was cut by 4 bases, the J end by 4 bases, with 17 bases between. The CDR3 runs to 15 residues. Germline CDR1 is SGDLS and CDR2 is YYNGEE. The CDR3 loop reads CASSPLQGSSTEAFF. The CDR3 coding sequence is TGTGCCAGCAGCCCCCTTCAGGGAAGCTCCACTGAAGCTTTCTTT.

CDR3 in DNA: TGTGCCAGCAGTGAAGCGGAGGGCAGGGCCTACGAAAAACTGTTTTTT. It is translated as CASSEAEGRAYEKLFF. V is TRBV2 and J is TRBJ1-4; a possible D gene is TRBD1 (5 bases). Germline CDR1 reads SNHLY; CDR2 reads FYNNEI. V gave up 0 bases and J gave up 8 bases, with 16 bases separating them. The CDR3 runs 16 residues.